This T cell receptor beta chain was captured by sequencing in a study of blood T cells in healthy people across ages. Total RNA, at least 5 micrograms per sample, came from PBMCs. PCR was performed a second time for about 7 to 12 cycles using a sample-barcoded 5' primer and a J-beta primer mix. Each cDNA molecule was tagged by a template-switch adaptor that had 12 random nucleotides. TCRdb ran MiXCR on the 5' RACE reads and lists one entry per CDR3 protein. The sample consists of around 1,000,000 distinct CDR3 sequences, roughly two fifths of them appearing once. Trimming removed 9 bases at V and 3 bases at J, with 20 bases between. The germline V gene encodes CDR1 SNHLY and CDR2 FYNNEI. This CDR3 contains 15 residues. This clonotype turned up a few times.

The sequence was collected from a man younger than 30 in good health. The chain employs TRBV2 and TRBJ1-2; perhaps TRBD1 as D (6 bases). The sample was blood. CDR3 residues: CASETGDRSDYGYTF. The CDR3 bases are TGTGCCAGTGAGACGGGTGACAGGTCGGACTATGGCTACACCTTC.